This entry lists 32 T cell receptor beta chains sequenced from one sample in a study of shared clonotypes between healthy human individuals. Libraries were prepared by immunoSEQ multiplex PCR; TCRdb keeps only in-frame clonotypes and omits some of them. This table holds approximately 2.1 million clones, approximately 93% found once. The source material was naive CD4+ T cells from PBMCs. Subset reported: CD45RA+ positively selected. These TCRs come from a man aged 18-30 years in good health. Some clones in this sample may be carry-over from other donors' samples.

This chain links TRBV7-3 with TRBJ2-3; TRBD2 aligns across 10 bases. This CDR3 has 15 residues. V gave up 2 bases and J gave up 6 bases; unmatched junction bases: 5. The germline V gene encodes CDR1 SGHTA and CDR2 FQGTGA. The CDR3 sequence is CASSLASGSWDTQYF. CDR3 bases: TGTGCCAGCAGCTTAGCTAGCGGGAGCTGGGATACGCAGTATTTT.

The chain couples TRBV6-5 to TRBJ2-7, with D perhaps TRBD1 (7 bases). Trimming removed 6 bases at V and 2 bases at J, with 14 bases between. The CDR3 runs 14 residues. The germline gives CDR1 MNHEY, CDR2 SVGAGI. CDR3 protein: CASRRDREAYEQYF. In DNA form, the CDR3 reads TGTGCCAGCAGACGCGACAGGGAGGCCTACGAGCAGTACTTC.

The V gene is TRBV10-3, the J gene TRBJ2-1; TRBD1 agrees at 7 bases. With V trimmed by 9 bases and J by 5 bases, 7 bases remained unmatched. Germline V CDR1 and CDR2: ENHRY, SYGVKD. This CDR3 has 13 amino acids. The CDR3, as DNA: TGTGCCATACAACAGGGGTTTGACAATGAGCAGTTCTTC. This gives the protein CAIQQGFDNEQFF.

This clone was seen once. V is TRBV5-8 and J is TRBJ2-3; 8 nucleotides align to TRBD1. V lost 4 bases, J lost 3 bases, and 10 bases stayed unmatched. The CDR3 has 16 amino acids. Germline V lookup: CDR1 SGHTS, CDR2 YDEGEE. The CDR3 spells CASSLRTGSVTDTQYF. CDR3 in DNA: TGTGCCAGCAGCCTACGGACAGGGAGTGTTACAGATACGCAGTATTTT.

This clone occurred a few times. The V gene is TRBV30, the J gene TRBJ1-4; D unclear. V lost 1 base to trimming and J lost 0 bases, with 15 bases between them. The CDR3 covers 17 residues. Germline loops: CDR1 GTSNPN, CDR2 SVGIG (reference sequence). CDR3 sequence reads: CAWSGRKDLSTNEKLFF. CDR3 DNA: TGTGCCTGGAGTGGGAGGAAGGACCTTTCAACTAATGAAAAACTGTTTTTT.

The chain's CDR3 is CASRDPSSPLHF. CDR3 in DNA: TGTGCCAGCCGCGACCCGAGTTCACCCCTCCACTTT. This chain connects TRBV28 to TRBJ1-6; D call uncertain. Germline V gives CDR1 MDHEN, CDR2 SYDVKM. The germline V and J ends were trimmed by 8 bases and 9 bases, with 11 bases remaining between them. This CDR3 is built from 12 residues.

On this clone: The sample has other DNA sequences that encode this CDR3 too. The V and J genes are TRBV5-1 and TRBJ1-1; maybe TRBD1 (5 bases). Per the germline V gene, CDR1 is SGHRS and CDR2 is YFSETQ. The CDR3 length is 13 residues. Trimming shortened V by 4 bases and J by 1 base, and 8 bases separated the two germline ends. The CDR3 is CASSGTANTEAFF. CDR3 DNA: TGCGCCAGCAGCGGGACGGCGAACACTGAAGCTTTCTTT.

The chain uses TRBV18 and TRBJ2-1; a weak D match, TRBD1 (5 bases). Germline lookup yields CDR1 KGHSH and CDR2 LQKENI. The CDR3 runs 16 residues. The germline V and J ends were trimmed by 1 base and 8 bases, with 18 bases remaining between them. DNA of the CDR3: TGTGCCAGCTCACCACGGACAAGGCCTCGCGAGTATGAGCAGTTCTTC. Protein sequence: CASSPRTRPREYEQFF.

This clone was counted once. Other DNA sequences from this sample encode an identical CDR3 as well. The J gene is TRBJ1-2, the V gene TRBV5-1; D gene unclear. Per germline, CDR1 SGHRS and CDR2 YFSETQ. This CDR3 has 13 amino acids. Trimming removed 0 bases at V and 4 bases at J, with 7 bases between. The DNA of the CDR3 is TGCGCCAGCAGCTTGGGGGAAGTCTATGGCTACACCTTC. This encodes CASSLGEVYGYTF.

The chain combines TRBV28 with TRBJ1-1; D is undetermined. Trimming left V 1 base short and J 8 bases short, with 11 bases between. CDR3 length: 13 residues. The V gene's germline CDR1 is MDHEN and CDR2 SYDVKM. The CDR3 DNA sequence: TGTGCCAGCAGTTTATATACCTGGACGGAAGCTTTCTTT. It specifies CASSLYTWTEAFF.

V usage is TRBV28 and J usage is TRBJ1-1; D is uncertain. V was pared by 2 bases and J by 2 bases, with 12 bases between. The CDR3 length is 15 residues. Germline V gene sequence: CDR1 MDHEN, CDR2 SYDVKM. The chain's CDR3 is CASSLNSGYNTEAFF. The CDR3 DNA reads TGTGCCAGCAGTTTAAATTCAGGATATAACACTGAAGCTTTCTTT.

The chain carries TRBV5-1 and TRBJ2-7, with D perhaps matching TRBD1 (5 bases). V lost 6 bases, J lost 2 bases, and 21 bases lay in between. Germline CDR1 and CDR2: SGHRS and YFSETQ. The length of the CDR3 is 16 residues. CDR3 in amino acids: CASMSGPGHVAYEQYF. CDR3 DNA: TGCGCCAGCATGTCCGGACCAGGACATGTCGCCTACGAGCAGTACTTC.

The CDR3 nucleotides are TGTGCCAGCAGTATGGGGACAGGGGGCAATGAGCAGTTCTTC. Protein sequence: CASSMGTGGNEQFF. The chain carries TRBV6-1 and TRBJ2-1; the match to TRBD1 covers 11 bases. CDR1 and CDR2 from the germline V gene are MNHNS and SASEGT. V dropped 5 bases and J dropped 6; count of bases not matched to a gene: 3. This CDR3 contains 14 residues.

This clone was detected only once. The chain joins TRBV21-1 to TRBJ1-4. TRBV21-1 is tagged as a pseudogene. The CDR3 totals 13 residues. CDR3: CAPPDGTNEKLFF. The CDR3 DNA sequence: TGTGCCCCCCCGGACGGGACTAATGAAAAACTGTTTTTT.

CDR3 sequence reads: CASSLWGQGAGSTEAFF. In nucleotides, the CDR3 is TGTGCCAGCAGTTTATGGGGACAGGGGGCGGGGAGCACTGAAGCTTTCTTT. This sequence joins TRBV27 and TRBJ1-1, with 12 bases matching TRBD1. The CDR3 runs 17 residues. J was trimmed by 4 bases and V by 1 base; bases with no gene match: 7. Germline loops: CDR1 MNHEY, CDR2 SMNVEV (reference sequence).

This clone was found a few times. The V call is TRBV27, the J call TRBJ2-1, with 9 positions matching TRBD2. Germline V gene data show CDR1 as MNHEY and CDR2 as SMNVEV (reference sequence). J was trimmed by 0 bases and V by 5 bases; bases with no gene match: 2. The CDR3 length is 15 residues. CDR3 sequence: CASSELAGSYNEQFF. Here the CDR3 DNA reads TGTGCCAGCAGTGAACTAGCGGGCTCCTACAATGAGCAGTTCTTC.

The V gene is TRBV5-8, the J gene TRBJ1-2; weak D call: TRBD1 (5 bases). V lost 4 bases and J lost 4, with 17 bases in between. CDR1 is SGHTS, CDR2 YDEGEE, per germline. CDR3 length: 15 residues. The CDR3 spells CASSHTQGKAYGYTF. The CDR3 DNA follows: TGTGCCAGCAGCCATACGCAGGGAAAGGCCTATGGCTACACCTTC.

This clone was seen a single time. The rearrangement links TRBV11-2 to TRBJ2-1, with 9 bases aligning to TRBD2. The CDR3 sequence is 14 residues long. CDR1 is SGHAT, CDR2 FQNNGV, per germline. Trimming cost V 2 bases and J 9 bases; bases outside gene matches: 5. CDR3 protein: CASSLISGSGEQFF. The CDR3 DNA reads as TGTGCCAGCAGCTTAATTAGCGGGAGTGGTGAGCAGTTCTTC.

V gene TRBV14 combines with J gene TRBJ2-3; 10 bases align to TRBD2. J gave up 3 bases and V 5 bases, and 5 bases lay outside the gene matches. Germline lookup yields CDR1 SGHDN and CDR2 FVKESK. There are 15 residues in the CDR3. The CDR3 nucleotides read TGTGCCAGCAGCTCAGGACTAGCGGCGACAGATACGCAGTATTTT. Encoded protein: CASSSGLAATDTQYF.

This chain connects TRBV7-2 to TRBJ2-7; the match to TRBD2 covers 8 bases. The CDR3 has 16 residues. CDR1 SGHTA and CDR2 FQGNSA come from the germline V gene. Trimming at V came to 1 base and at J to 3 bases, leaving 8 bases not matched to a gene. DNA of the CDR3: TGTGCCAGCAGCTTAGGGTCCCCTGCGGGAGGCTACGAGCAGTACTTC. This translates into CASSLGSPAGGYEQYF.

The chain recombines TRBV28 with TRBJ2-1, with D unclear. CDR1 is MDHEN and CDR2 is SYDVKM in the germline V gene. There are 10 residues in the CDR3. V was clipped by 10 bases and J by 5 bases, with 6 bases between them. CDR3 region: CATRDNEQFF. The CDR3, as DNA: TGTGCCACACGAGACAATGAGCAGTTCTTC. Full variable domain (outside the CDR3, taken from reference TRBV28 and TRBJ2-1): DVKVTQSSRYLVKRTGEKVFLECVQDMDHENMFWYRQDPGLGLRLIYFSYDVKMKEKGDIPEGYSVSREKKERFSLILESASTNQTSMYLCATRDNEQFFGPGTRLTVL.

The table lists this clone with a few counts. This chain uses TRBV11-1 with TRBJ2-7; D is unclear. Trimming stripped 1 base from V and 6 bases from J, with 4 bases between. The germline gives CDR1 SGHAT, CDR2 FQDESV (reference sequence). This CDR3 has 11 residues. The CDR3 DNA follows: TGTGCCAGCAGCTTAGACGGCGAGCAGTACTTC. As protein: CASSLDGEQYF. The full variable domain, in which reference TRBV11-1 and TRBJ2-7 provide the parts outside the CDR3, is EAEVAQSPRYKITEKSQAVAFWCDPISGHATLYWYRQILGQGPELLVQFQDESVVDDSQLPKDRFSAERLKGVDSTLKIQPAELGDSAMYLCASSLDGEQYFGPGTRLTVT.

The chain couples TRBV5-6 to TRBJ1-4; the match to TRBD1 covers 7 bases. Germline V gene sequence: CDR1 SGHDT, CDR2 YYEEEE. The V segment lost 1 base and the J segment 4 bases; nucleotides outside the gene matches: 7. The CDR3 contains 16 residues. The CDR3 region has the DNA TGTGCCAGCAGCTTGAAAAGCGACAGGGTTAATGAAAAACTGTTTTTT. As protein: CASSLKSDRVNEKLFF.

The chain uses TRBV5-1 and TRBJ1-2; 8 bases line up with TRBD1. There are 15 residues in the CDR3. The ends lost 4 bases at V and 3 bases at J; junction bases unmatched: 8. The germline gives CDR1 SGHRS, CDR2 YFSETQ. CDR3 residues: CASSPGTGRYYGYTF. The CDR3 region has the DNA TGCGCCAGCAGCCCCGGGACAGGCCGATACTATGGCTACACCTTC. The variable domain in full, with the rest retrieved from reference TRBV5-1 and TRBJ1-2, is KAGVTQTPRYLIKTRGQQVTLSCSPISGHRSVSWYQQTPGQGLQFLFEYFSETQRNKGNFPGRFSGRQFSNSRSEMNVSTLELGDSALYLCASSPGTGRYYGYTFGSGTRLTVV.

The rearrangement joins TRBV10-1 to TRBJ2-4, with 10 bases matching TRBD1. The germline V gene encodes CDR1 WNHNN and CDR2 SYGVQD (reference sequence). V lost 4 bases to trimming and J lost 9 bases; unmatched junction nucleotides: 3. This CDR3 has 13 amino acids. The CDR3 here is CASSGDRGGIQYF. The DNA of the CDR3 is TGCGCCAGCAGTGGGGACAGGGGAGGCATTCAGTACTTC.

This chain joins TRBV7-9 and TRBJ1-2; 7 bases map to TRBD1. The CDR3 is 14 residues long. V lost 1 base and J lost 6; bases outside the gene matches: 5. CDR1 is SEHNR, CDR2 FQNEAQ, per germline (reference sequence). CDR3 nucleotides: TGTGCCAGCAGCTTAGTAGGGGGCGCGGATGGCTACACCTTC. Its translation is CASSLVGGADGYTF.

This clone was observed a few times. The rearrangement links TRBV11-2 to TRBJ2-7, with 11 bases matching TRBD2. The CDR3 has 14 amino acids. V was pared by 0 bases and J by 10 bases, with 5 bases of the junction left unmatched. CDR1 and CDR2 (germline): SGHAT, FQNNGV. CDR3 sequence reads: CASSLDTSGRTQYF. Here the CDR3 DNA reads TGTGCCAGCAGCTTAGATACTAGCGGGAGAACCCAGTACTTC. Looking up the rest from reference TRBV11-2 and TRBJ2-7 gives the full variable domain: EAGVAQSPRYKIIEKRQSVAFWCNPISGHATLYWYQQILGQGPKLLIQFQNNGVVDDSQLPKDRFSAERLKGVDSTLKIQPAKLEDSAVYLCASSLDTSGRTQYFGPGTRLTVT.

The chain has TRBV19 and TRBJ1-2; D gene uncertain. This CDR3 has 12 amino acids. V was pared by 6 bases and J by 4 bases, with 9 bases between. The germline CDR1 and CDR2 sequences are LNHDA and SQIVND (reference sequence). The CDR3 region has the DNA TGTGCCAGTAGCCCTACTTTCTATGGCTACACCTTC. Amino acids: CASSPTFYGYTF. Full variable domain (remainder filled in from reference TRBV19 and TRBJ1-2): DGGITQSPKYLFRKEGQNVTLSCEQNLNHDAMYWYRQDPGQGLRLIYYSQIVNDFQKGDIAEGYSVSREKKESFPLTVTSAQKNPTAFYLCASSPTFYGYTFGSGTRLTVV.

This clone was seen once. V usage is TRBV9 and J usage is TRBJ2-1; D may be TRBD1 (6 bases). Germline V lookup: CDR1 SGDLS, CDR2 YYNGEE. V was trimmed by 4 bases and J by 2 bases, leaving 13 bases between them. The CDR3 sequence is 15 residues long. The CDR3 DNA is TGTGCCAGCAGCAATACAGGACAGACCTACAATGAGCAGTTCTTC. Its protein is CASSNTGQTYNEQFF.

J is TRBJ1-1 and V is TRBV5-1, with D possibly TRBD1 on 5 matching bases. V lost 3 bases and J 0 bases, leaving 21 bases between the germline ends. The CDR3 totals 18 residues. The germline CDR1 and CDR2 sequences are SGHRS and YFSETQ. The CDR3: CASSSITIREMMNTEAFF. CDR3 DNA: TGCGCCAGCAGCTCGATCACCATCAGGGAGATGATGAACACTGAAGCTTTCTTT.

CDR3 DNA sequence: TGTGCCAGCAGCCAAGAGGTGGGTGGTATCTTAGAGCAGTTCTTC. Protein product: CASSQEVGGILEQFF. This rearrangement joins TRBV4-2 to TRBJ2-1, with D unclear. The CDR3 is made up of 15 amino acids. V was clipped by 0 bases and J by 10 bases, with 16 bases between them. Germline values: CDR1 LGHNA, CDR2 YNFKEQ.

V usage is TRBV2 and J usage is TRBJ1-5; 10 bases map to TRBD1. Looked up from germline, CDR1 is SNHLY and CDR2 is FYNNEI. The CDR3 is 16 amino acids. V lost 4 bases to trimming and J lost 6 bases; unmatched junction nucleotides: 9. This CDR3 reads CASSGQGAPNLQPQHF. The CDR3 DNA sequence: TGTGCCAGCAGTGGACAGGGGGCCCCTAACCTTCAGCCCCAGCATTTT.